The source of this TCR beta chain is a study of cytomegalovirus exposure and HLA in healthy donors. As to this clone: Its antigen is as yet unknown.

A multiplex PCR was run with 60 Vbeta primers and 13 Jbeta primers. The protocol was immunoSEQ multiplex PCR, while the TCRdb copy is restricted to in-frame clones and leaves out a portion. Of more than 90,000 clones listed, approximately 76% are singletons. The ends were cut back, 7 bases at V and 1 base at J, with 32 bases in the middle. The CDR3 totals 20 residues. Germline CDR1 MDHEN, CDR2 SYDVKM. Study conclusions and caveats: A later analysis showed TCR association rates differing by HLA locus, peaking at DRB1 and lowest at HLA-C. Cytomegalovirus-associated status was assigned to about 170 TCR beta chains.

The receptor comes from a man between 35 and 55 years old in good health and CMV-seropositive. Sequencing was done on a sample of PBMCs. The gene calls are TRBV28 and TRBJ2-7; tentative D call: TRBD2 (5 bases). CDR3 sequence reads: CASTYSLSVSVGVRSYEQYF. The CDR3 nucleotides are TGTGCCAGCACTTATAGCCTCTCCGTCTCGGTGGGAGTACGGTCCTACGAGCAGTACTTC. The variable domain in full, completed from reference TRBV28 and TRBJ2-7, reads DVKVTQSSRYLVKRTGEKVFLECVQDMDHENMFWYRQDPGLGLRLIYFSYDVKMKEKGDIPEGYSVSREKKERFSLILESASTNQTSMYLCASTYSLSVSVGVRSYEQYFGPGTRLTVT.